A single sample gave rise to the 7 T cell receptor beta chains below, sequenced in a study of T cells in Graves' hyperthyroidism and ophthalmopathy. It was RNA transcripts that yielded the amplified TCR beta CDR3 regions. Primed by the HTBI set, a first-round RT-PCR was run on the TCR CDR3. One entry per CDR3 protein results from TCRdb running MiXCR on the multiplex PCR reads. The repertoire holds approximately 410,000 distinct CDR3 sequences, around 13% seen once, with about 4.9% in the top ten. The sequencing input was blood. Receptors originate from a young woman with Graves' hyperthyroidism.

This clonotype was picked up many times. The genes are TRBV3-1 and TRBJ1-3; the match to TRBD1 covers 8 bases. V shed 4 bases, J shed 0 bases, and the junction held 5 bases outside the gene matches. CDR3 length equals 16 residues. The V gene's germline CDR1 is LGHDT and CDR2 YNNKEL (reference sequence). Written as DNA, the CDR3 is TGTGCCAGCAGCCCGTGGACAGGGACCTCTGGAAACACCATATATTTT. This gives the protein CASSPWTGTSGNTIYF.

The sample holds many counts of this clonotype. The chain couples TRBV28 to TRBJ1-5; 7 bases are shared with TRBD1. CDR3 length equals 16 residues. The germline gives CDR1 MDHEN, CDR2 SYDVKM. J lost 4 bases, V lost 6 bases, and 12 bases had no gene match. CDR3: CASSTPQGVGNQPQHF. CDR3 DNA: TGTGCCAGCAGCACGCCTCAGGGGGTAGGAAATCAGCCCCAGCATTTT.

This clonotype showed up many times. The chain employs TRBV28 and TRBJ2-2; D unresolved. Trimming cost V 7 bases and J 2 bases, with 8 bases left between them. Per the germline V gene, CDR1 is MDHEN and CDR2 is SYDVKM. CDR3 size: 13 residues. The CDR3 spells CASTRRNTGELFF. DNA of the CDR3: TGTGCCAGCACACGAAGAAACACCGGGGAGCTGTTTTTT.

In its sample, this clonotype was seen a few times. The chain combines TRBV5-1 with TRBJ2-2, with 9 bases that match TRBD1. Trimming at V came to 4 bases and at J to 5 bases, leaving 15 bases not matched to a gene. The CDR3 extends over 18 amino acids. CDR1 and CDR2 (germline): SGHRS, YFSETQ. The DNA for the CDR3 is TGCGCCAGCAGCCCGATCAGGACAGGGGCAGGTGGGACCGGGGAGCTGTTTTTT. It translates to CASSPIRTGAGGTGELFF.

This clonotype was recorded a few times. The chain combines TRBV18 with TRBJ2-5; D possibly corresponds to TRBD1 (5 bases). The CDR3 spans 12 residues. Trimming shortened V by 2 bases and J by 4 bases, and 5 bases separated the two germline ends. Germline values: CDR1 KGHSH, CDR2 LQKENI. The CDR3 spells CASSPGAETQYF. CDR3 bases: TGTGCCAGCTCACCAGGGGCAGAGACCCAGTACTTC.

This clonotype was observed many times. J is TRBJ2-1 and V is TRBV11-1; no firm D call. Trimming pared 0 bases from V and 10 bases from J, leaving 10 bases between. The CDR3 has 13 residues. Germline V gene lookup returns CDR1 SGHAT and CDR2 FQDESV (reference sequence). DNA for the CDR3: TGTGCCAGCAGCTTAGCGATGAGTTCCGAGCAGTTCTTC. It specifies CASSLAMSSEQFF.

This clonotype occurred a few times. This chain uses TRBV12-3 or TRBV12-4 with TRBJ1-1, with D possibly being TRBD1 (5 bases). This CDR3 spans 13 amino acids. V lost 7 bases and J lost 6, with 15 bases in between. Here the CDR3 DNA reads TGTGCCAGCACCCCCAGGGTTGAGGCTGAAGCTTTCTTT. This codes for CASTPRVEAEAFF.